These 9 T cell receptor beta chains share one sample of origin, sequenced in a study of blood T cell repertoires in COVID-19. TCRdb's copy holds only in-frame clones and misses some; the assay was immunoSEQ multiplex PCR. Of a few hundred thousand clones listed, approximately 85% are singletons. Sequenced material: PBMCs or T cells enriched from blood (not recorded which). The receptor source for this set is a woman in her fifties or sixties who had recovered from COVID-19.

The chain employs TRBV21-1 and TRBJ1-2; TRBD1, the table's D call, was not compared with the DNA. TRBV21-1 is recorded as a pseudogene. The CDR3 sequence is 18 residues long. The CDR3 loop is CASSKNTGGHSTNYGYTF. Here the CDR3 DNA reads TGTGCCAGCAGCAAAAATACAGGCGGCCATTCAACTAACTATGGCTACACCTTC.

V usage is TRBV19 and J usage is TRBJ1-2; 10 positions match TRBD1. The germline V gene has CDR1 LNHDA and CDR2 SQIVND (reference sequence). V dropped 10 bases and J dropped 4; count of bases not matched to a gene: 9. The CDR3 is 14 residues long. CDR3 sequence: CATRDRGGGYGYTF. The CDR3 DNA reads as TGTGCCACCCGGGACAGGGGTGGGGGCTATGGCTACACCTTC.

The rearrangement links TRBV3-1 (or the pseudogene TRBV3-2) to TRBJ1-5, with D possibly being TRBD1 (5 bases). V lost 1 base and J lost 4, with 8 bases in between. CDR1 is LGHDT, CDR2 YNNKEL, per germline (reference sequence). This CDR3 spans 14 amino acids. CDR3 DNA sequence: TGTGCCAGCAGCCAAGGACAGCCGAATCAGCCCCAGCATTTT. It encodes CASSQGQPNQPQHF.

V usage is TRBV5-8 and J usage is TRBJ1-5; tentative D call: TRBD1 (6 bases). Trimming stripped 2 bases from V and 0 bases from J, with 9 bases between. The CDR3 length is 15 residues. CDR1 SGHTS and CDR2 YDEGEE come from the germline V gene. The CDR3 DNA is TGTGCCAGCAGCTTCCGGACAGTTAGCAATCAGCCCCAGCATTTT. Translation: CASSFRTVSNQPQHF.

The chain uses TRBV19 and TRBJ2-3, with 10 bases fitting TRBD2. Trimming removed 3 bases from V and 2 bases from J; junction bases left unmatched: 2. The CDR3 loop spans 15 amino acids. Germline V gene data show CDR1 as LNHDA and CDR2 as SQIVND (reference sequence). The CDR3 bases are TGTGCCAGTAGTATCGGACTAGCGGTCACAGATACGCAGTATTTT. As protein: CASSIGLAVTDTQYF.

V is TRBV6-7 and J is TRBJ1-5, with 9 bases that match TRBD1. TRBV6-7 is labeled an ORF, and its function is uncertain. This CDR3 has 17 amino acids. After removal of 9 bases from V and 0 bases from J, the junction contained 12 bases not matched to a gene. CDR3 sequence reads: CARPSGTGSYSNQPQHF. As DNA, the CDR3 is TGTGCCAGACCTTCCGGGACAGGGTCGTATAGCAATCAGCCCCAGCATTTT.

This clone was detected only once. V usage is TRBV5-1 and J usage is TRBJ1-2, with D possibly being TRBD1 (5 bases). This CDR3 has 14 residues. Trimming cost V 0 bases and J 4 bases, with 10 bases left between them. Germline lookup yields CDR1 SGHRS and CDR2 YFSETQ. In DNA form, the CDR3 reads TGCGCCAGCAGCTTGGAAACAGGTGCCTATGGCTACACCTTC. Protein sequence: CASSLETGAYGYTF.

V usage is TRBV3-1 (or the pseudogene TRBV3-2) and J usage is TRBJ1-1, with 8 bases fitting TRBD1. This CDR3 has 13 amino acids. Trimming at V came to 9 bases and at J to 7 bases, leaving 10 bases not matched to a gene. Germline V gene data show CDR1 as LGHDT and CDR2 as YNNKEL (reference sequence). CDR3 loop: CASKGTGLVEAFF. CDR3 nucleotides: TGTGCCAGTAAAGGGACAGGTTTGGTTGAAGCTTTCTTT.

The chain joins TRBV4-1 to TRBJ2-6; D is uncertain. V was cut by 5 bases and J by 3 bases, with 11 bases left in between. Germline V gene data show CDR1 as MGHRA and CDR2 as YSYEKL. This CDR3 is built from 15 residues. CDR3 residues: CASSNSLGGANVLTF. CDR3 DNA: TGCGCCAGCAGCAATAGCCTCGGTGGGGCCAACGTCCTGACTTTC.